The source of this T cell receptor beta chain is a study of T cell changes during pregnancy in multiple sclerosis. The data were produced by immunoSEQ multiplex PCR, yet TCRdb's version contains in-frame clones alone and is incomplete. The data contain around 80,000 clones, about 91% of them singletons. V lost 9 bases and J lost 4; bases outside the gene matches: 13. Germline V CDR1 and CDR2: LNHDA, SQIVND (reference sequence). This CDR3 has 15 residues. Sequencing was performed on peripheral blood, taken before pregnancy. The chain employs TRBV19 and TRBJ2-3; 7 bases map to TRBD2. The TCR was taken from a female donor with multiple sclerosis, enrolled in a pregnancy study. The DNA of the CDR3 is TGTGCCAGCTCTCTGGCGGGCGGGGGATCAGATACGCAGTATTTT. Translating it yields CASSLAGGGSDTQYF.